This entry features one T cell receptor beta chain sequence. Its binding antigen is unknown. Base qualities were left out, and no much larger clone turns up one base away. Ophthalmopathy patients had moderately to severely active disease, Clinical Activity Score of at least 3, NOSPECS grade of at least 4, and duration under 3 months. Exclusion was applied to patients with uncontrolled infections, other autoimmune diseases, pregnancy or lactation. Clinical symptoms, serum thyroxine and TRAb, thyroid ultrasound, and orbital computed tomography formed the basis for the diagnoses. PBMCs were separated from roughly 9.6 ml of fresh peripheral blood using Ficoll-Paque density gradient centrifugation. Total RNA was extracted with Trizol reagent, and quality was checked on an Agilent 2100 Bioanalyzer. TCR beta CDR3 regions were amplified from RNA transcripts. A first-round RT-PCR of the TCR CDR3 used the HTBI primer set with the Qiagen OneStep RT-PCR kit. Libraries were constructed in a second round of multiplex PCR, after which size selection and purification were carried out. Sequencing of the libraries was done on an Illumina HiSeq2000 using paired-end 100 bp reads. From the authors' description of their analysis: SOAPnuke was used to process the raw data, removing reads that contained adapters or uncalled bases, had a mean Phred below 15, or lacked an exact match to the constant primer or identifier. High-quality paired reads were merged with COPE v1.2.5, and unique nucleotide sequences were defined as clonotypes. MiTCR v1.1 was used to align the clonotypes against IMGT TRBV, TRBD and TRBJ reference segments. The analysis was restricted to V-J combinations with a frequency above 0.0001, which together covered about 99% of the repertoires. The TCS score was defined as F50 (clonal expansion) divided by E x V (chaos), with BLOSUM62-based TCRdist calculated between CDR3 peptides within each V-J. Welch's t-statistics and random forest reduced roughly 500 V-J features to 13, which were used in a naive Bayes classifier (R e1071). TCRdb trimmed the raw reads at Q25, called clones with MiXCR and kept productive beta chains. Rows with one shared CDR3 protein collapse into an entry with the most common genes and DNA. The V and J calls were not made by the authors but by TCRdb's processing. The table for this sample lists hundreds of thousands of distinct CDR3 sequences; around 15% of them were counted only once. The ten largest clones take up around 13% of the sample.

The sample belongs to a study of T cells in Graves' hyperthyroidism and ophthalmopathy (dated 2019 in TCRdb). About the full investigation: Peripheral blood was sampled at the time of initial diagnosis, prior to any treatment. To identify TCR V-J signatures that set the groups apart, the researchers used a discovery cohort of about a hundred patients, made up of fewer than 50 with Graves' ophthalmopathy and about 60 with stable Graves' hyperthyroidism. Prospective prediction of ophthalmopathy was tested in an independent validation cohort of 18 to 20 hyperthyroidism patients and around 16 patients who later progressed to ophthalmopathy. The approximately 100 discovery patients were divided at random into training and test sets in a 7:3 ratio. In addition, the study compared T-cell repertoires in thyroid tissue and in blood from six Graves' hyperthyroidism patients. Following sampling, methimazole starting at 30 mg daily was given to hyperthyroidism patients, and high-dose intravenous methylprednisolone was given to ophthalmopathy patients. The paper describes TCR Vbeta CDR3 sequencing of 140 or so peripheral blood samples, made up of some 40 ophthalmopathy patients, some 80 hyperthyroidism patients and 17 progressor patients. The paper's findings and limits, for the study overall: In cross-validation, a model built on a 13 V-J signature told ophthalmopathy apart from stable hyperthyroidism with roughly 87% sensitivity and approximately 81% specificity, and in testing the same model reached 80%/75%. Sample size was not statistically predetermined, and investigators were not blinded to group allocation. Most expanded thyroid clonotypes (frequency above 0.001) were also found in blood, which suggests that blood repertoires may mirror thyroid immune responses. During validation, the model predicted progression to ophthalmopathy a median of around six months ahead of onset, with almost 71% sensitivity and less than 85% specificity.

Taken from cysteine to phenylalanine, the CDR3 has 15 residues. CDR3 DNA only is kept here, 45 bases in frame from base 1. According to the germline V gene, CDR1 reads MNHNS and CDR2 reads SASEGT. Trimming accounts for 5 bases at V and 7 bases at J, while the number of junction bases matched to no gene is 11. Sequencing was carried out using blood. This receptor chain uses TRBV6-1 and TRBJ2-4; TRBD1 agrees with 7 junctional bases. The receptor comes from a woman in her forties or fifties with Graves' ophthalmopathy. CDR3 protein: CASSSRLTGLNIQYF. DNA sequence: TGTGCCAGCAGTTCCAGACTGACAGGGTTGAACATTCAGTACTTC.